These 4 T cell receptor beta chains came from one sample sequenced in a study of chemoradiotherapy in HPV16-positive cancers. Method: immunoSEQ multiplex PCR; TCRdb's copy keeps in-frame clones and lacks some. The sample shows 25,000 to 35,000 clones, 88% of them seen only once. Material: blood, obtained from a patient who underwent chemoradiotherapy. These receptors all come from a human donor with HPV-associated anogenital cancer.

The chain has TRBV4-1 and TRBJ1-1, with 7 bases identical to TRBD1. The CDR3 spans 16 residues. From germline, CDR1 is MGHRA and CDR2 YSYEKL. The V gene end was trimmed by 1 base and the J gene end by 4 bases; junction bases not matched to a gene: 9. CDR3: CASSQGGRGLITEAFF. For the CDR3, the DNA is TGCGCCAGCAGCCAAGGAGGAAGGGGGCTGATCACTGAAGCTTTCTTT.

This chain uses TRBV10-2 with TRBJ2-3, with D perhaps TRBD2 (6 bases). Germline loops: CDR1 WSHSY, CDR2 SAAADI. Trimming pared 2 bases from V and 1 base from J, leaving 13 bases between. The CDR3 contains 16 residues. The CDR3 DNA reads TGCGCCAGCAGTGAGGATTCGTGGGAGGGCACAGATACGCAGTATTTT. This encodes CASSEDSWEGTDTQYF.

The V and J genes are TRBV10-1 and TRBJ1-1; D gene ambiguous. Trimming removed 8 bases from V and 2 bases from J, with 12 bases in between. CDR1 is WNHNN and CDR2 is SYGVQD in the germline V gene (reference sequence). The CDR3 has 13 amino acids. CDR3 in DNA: TGCGCCAGCGCCCGGCAGATCAACACTGAAGCTTTCTTT. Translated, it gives CASARQINTEAFF.

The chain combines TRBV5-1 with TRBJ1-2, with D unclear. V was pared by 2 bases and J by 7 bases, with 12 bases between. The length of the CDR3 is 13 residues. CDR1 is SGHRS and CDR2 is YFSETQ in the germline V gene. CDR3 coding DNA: TGCGCCAGCAGCTTTGGGCCCCGGGGTGGCTACACCTTC. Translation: CASSFGPRGGYTF.